This T cell receptor (beta chain) was found in a study of technical replicates of blood from a few donors. The repertoire was sequenced with immunoSEQ multiplex PCR; TCRdb's copy has only in-frame clones and lacks some. The table shows about 70,000 clones, with around 97% occurring only once. Per the germline V gene, CDR1 is SNHLY and CDR2 is FYNNEI. CDR3 length: 11 amino acids. This clonotype was sampled from a human donor in good health. The V and J genes are TRBV2 and TRBJ1-2; 7 bases fit TRBD1. Sequenced: T cells isolated from PBMCs. CDR3 bases: TGTGGACGGTCCAGACAGGGAGGCTACACCTTC. As protein: CGRSRQGGYTF.